This T cell receptor beta chain was found in a study of cytomegalovirus exposure and HLA in healthy donors. The CDR3 length is 12 residues. V was cut by 8 bases and J by 0 bases, with 5 bases left in between. Germline V lookup: CDR1 MNHNY, CDR2 SVGAGI (reference sequence). Study findings and constraints: Generally TCR sequences proved uncommon, though certain public TCRs appeared in numerous donors.

In the PCR, 60 Vbeta and 13 Jbeta primers were used. The protocol was immunoSEQ multiplex PCR, while the TCRdb copy is restricted to in-frame clones and leaves out a portion. In the table there are some 140,000 clones, about 64% of which are singletons. Turning to this clone: Its antigen remains unidentified.

This clonotype was obtained from a woman aged 40 to 50 in good health and CMV-seronegative. The sample consisted of PBMCs. The rearrangement uses TRBV6-6 and TRBJ1-5; D gene unclear. CDR3 sequence (DNA): TGTGCCAGCCAGGATAGCAATCAGCCCCAGCATTTT. Protein product: CASQDSNQPQHF.